This T cell receptor (beta chain) derives from a study of control samples from healthy donors and cancer patients. There are 14 residues in the CDR3. V lost 6 bases to trimming and J lost 6 bases; unmatched junction nucleotides: 5. The germline gives CDR1 MNHEY, CDR2 SVGAGI. Generated by immunoSEQ multiplex PCR, the TCRdb table keeps only in-frame clones and is missing some. This sample has about 30,000 clones, with around 80% found just once. The V gene is TRBV6-5, the J gene TRBJ2-1; 10 nucleotides agree with TRBD2. This clonotype was sampled from a man aged 55 to 69 with head and neck cancer. Sequencing was performed on PBMCs. CDR3 bases: TGTGCCAGCAGCTTAGCGGGAGGTCGCAATGAGCAGTTCTTC. This sequence encodes CASSLAGGRNEQFF.